Below are 3 T cell receptor beta chains sequenced from a single sample in a study of blood T cell repertoires in COVID-19. Only in-frame clones appear in the TCRdb table, and some are missing; sequencing was by immunoSEQ multiplex PCR. The data contain about 280,000 clones, approximately 89% of them seen just once; the ten biggest clones take up more than 9.5%. The sample consisted of peripheral blood. These receptors were obtained from a woman in her 30s with COVID-19, enrolled during active disease.

CDR3 loop: CASSLGGGQGNGYTF. CDR3 DNA: TGCGCCAGCAGCTTGGGGGGCGGACAGGGGAATGGCTACACCTTC. The V and J genes are TRBV5-1 and TRBJ1-2; 9 bases match TRBD1. The V gene end was trimmed by 0 bases and the J gene end by 6 bases; junction bases not matched to a gene: 6. The CDR3 loop spans 15 amino acids. Germline loops: CDR1 SGHRS, CDR2 YFSETQ. Together with reference TRBV5-1 and TRBJ1-2, the CDR3 gives the full variable domain: KAGVTQTPRYLIKTRGQQVTLSCSPISGHRSVSWYQQTPGQGLQFLFEYFSETQRNKGNFPGRFSGRQFSNSRSEMNVSTLELGDSALYLCASSLGGGQGNGYTFGSGTRLTVV.

V gene TRBV9 combines with J gene TRBJ1-6, with a weak D call TRBD1 (6 bases). The CDR3 loop spans 16 amino acids. V lost 3 bases, J lost 8 bases, and 18 bases lay in between. In germline, CDR1 is SGDLS, CDR2 YYNGEE. The CDR3 DNA reads as TGTGCCAGCAGCGCCACAGACCGGGACATTTATTCACCCCTCCACTTT. The encoded protein is CASSATDRDIYSPLHF.

There are a few counts of this clone. The genes are TRBV4-2 and TRBJ1-2, with D possibly TRBD1 on 6 matching bases. Germline assignment: CDR1 LGHNA and CDR2 YNFKEQ. The CDR3 runs 14 residues. V was pared by 6 bases and J by 2 bases, with 13 bases between. Here the CDR3 DNA reads TGTGCCAGCAGGAAACGGACAGACAACTATGGCTACACCTTC. Its protein is CASRKRTDNYGYTF.